The 28 T cell receptor beta chains below all came from one sample that was sequenced in a study of T cells after yellow fever vaccination. A single record per CDR3 protein comes from TCRdb applying MiXCR to the 5' RACE reads. Altogether approximately 330,000 distinct CDR3 sequences are present, about 4% being singletons, with the ten largest covering about 26%. Sequenced here: PBMCs, sampled 5 days after the yellow fever booster vaccination. The receptor set was obtained from a man aged 18 to 29 who received the YFV17D yellow fever vaccine.

The chain links TRBV7-2 to TRBJ2-1, with TRBD2 matching over 8 bases. The trim removed 9 bases at V and 2 bases at J, leaving 6 bases unmatched. The CDR3 is made up of 14 amino acids. In germline, CDR1 is SGHTA, CDR2 FQGNSA. The CDR3 region has the DNA TGTGCCAGTGGACTAGCAGAGACCTACAATGAGCAGTTCTTC. Encoded protein: CASGLAETYNEQFF. Complete variable domain (other parts from reference TRBV7-2 and TRBJ2-1): GAGVSQSPSNKVTEKGKDVELRCDPISGHTALYWYRQSLGQGLEFLIYFQGNSAPDKSGLPSDRFSAERTGGSVSTLTIQRTQQEDSAVYLCASGLAETYNEQFFGPGTRLTVL.

This clonotype was counted ten times or more. This chain uses TRBV29-1 with TRBJ2-2, with D tentatively TRBD1 (6 bases). Germline CDR1 is SQVTM and CDR2 is ANQGSEA. V was cut by 1 base and J by 3 bases, with 15 bases left in between. There are 16 residues in the CDR3. The CDR3 protein is CSVEVAQGGDTGELFF. In DNA form, the CDR3 reads TGCAGCGTTGAAGTGGCACAGGGTGGCGACACCGGGGAGCTGTTTTTT.

The chain carries TRBV6-5 and TRBJ1-2; maybe TRBD1 (5 bases). The CDR3 has 15 residues. Germline CDR1 reads MNHEY; CDR2 reads SVGAGI. V was cut by 5 bases and J by 5 bases, with 18 bases left in between. CDR3 amino acids: CASSPRQQRVYGYTF. The CDR3 DNA reads as TGTGCCAGCAGTCCCCGACAGCAAAGGGTGTATGGCTACACCTTC.

This chain uses TRBV2 with TRBJ2-2; 7 nucleotides line up with TRBD1. V was pared by 11 bases and J by 3 bases, with 12 bases of the junction left unmatched. The CDR3 has 15 residues. In germline, CDR1 is SNHLY, CDR2 FYNNEI. CDR3 in amino acids: CALKKAGGYTGELFF. The CDR3 nucleotides read TGTGCCCTGAAGAAGGCAGGGGGATACACCGGGGAGCTGTTTTTT.

A few counts support this clonotype. The V gene is TRBV7-9, the J gene TRBJ2-1; 9 positions match TRBD2. Germline values: CDR1 SEHNR, CDR2 FQNEAQ (reference sequence). V shed 0 bases, J shed 6 bases, and the junction held 6 bases outside the gene matches. CDR3 length equals 16 residues. The CDR3, as DNA: TGTGCCAGCAGCTTAGCGGGAGCGGGAGGCTCCAATGAGCAGTTCTTC. It encodes CASSLAGAGGSNEQFF.

The chain is built from TRBV14 and TRBJ2-3; no firm D call. Germline V gene data show CDR1 as SGHDN and CDR2 as FVKESK. The CDR3 sequence is 16 residues long. V was shortened by 0 bases and J by 2 bases, with 12 bases between the two germline ends. In nucleotides, the CDR3 is TGTGCCAGCAGCCAAGAATCCGAACTGCCCACAGATACGCAGTATTTT. Translated: CASSQESELPTDTQYF. The variable domain in full, completed from reference TRBV14 and TRBJ2-3, reads EAGVTQFPSHSVIEKGQTVTLRCDPISGHDNLYWYRRVMGKEIKFLLHFVKESKQDESGMPNNRFLAERTGGTYSTLKVQPAELEDSGVYFCASSQESELPTDTQYFGPGTRLTVL.

The V gene is TRBV5-6, the J gene TRBJ2-5; TRBD1 or TRBD2 may be the D gene (5 bases each). The V gene lost 3 bases and the J gene lost 7 bases, with 16 bases spanning the gap. Germline V gene data show CDR1 as SGHDT and CDR2 as YYEEEE. This CDR3 has 14 amino acids. The CDR3 reads CASSWGRTVVTQYF. In DNA, the CDR3 is TGTGCCAGCAGCTGGGGACGGACCGTAGTGACCCAGTACTTC.

This clonotype came up a few times. CDR3 residues: CSARYLRQSMNTEAFF. CDR3 coding DNA: TGCAGTGCTAGATACCTAAGACAGTCGATGAACACTGAAGCTTTCTTT. The chain carries TRBV20-1 and TRBJ1-1; weak D call: TRBD1 (5 bases). Per the germline V gene, CDR1 is DFQATT and CDR2 is SNEGSKA (reference sequence). V dropped 2 bases and J dropped 0 bases, with 16 bases sitting between them. CDR3 length: 16 residues.

There are many counts of this clonotype. As DNA, the CDR3 is TGTGCCAGCAGGTCAGGAACCGGGGAGCTGTTTTTT. It encodes CASRSGTGELFF. This chain links TRBV6-5 with TRBJ2-2, with D hard to call. Looked up from germline, CDR1 is MNHEY and CDR2 is SVGAGI. The CDR3 contains 12 residues. V was cut by 6 bases and J by 5 bases, with 7 bases left in between.

This clonotype was found a few times. V is TRBV5-1 and J is TRBJ2-2; 9 bases are a match to TRBD2. This CDR3 is 16 amino acids long. Germline assignment: CDR1 SGHRS and CDR2 YFSETQ. Losses at the gene ends were 0 bases for V and 4 bases for J; bases not matched to a gene: 4. DNA of the CDR3: TGCGCCAGCAGCTTGGACCCGCGGGGGGGCACCGGGGAGCTGTTTTTT. Protein sequence: CASSLDPRGGTGELFF.

In this sample, this clonotype turned up a few times. The chain uses TRBV6-5 and TRBJ2-6; D gene ambiguous. Per the germline V gene, CDR1 is MNHEY and CDR2 is SVGAGI. V gave up 8 bases and J gave up 1 base, with 9 bases separating them. This CDR3 has 14 amino acids. CDR3 DNA sequence: TGTGCCAGCCGACTCTGGTCTGGGGCCAACGTCCTGACTTTC. Translation: CASRLWSGANVLTF.

This clonotype has more than one count but fewer than ten. V usage is TRBV4-3 and J usage is TRBJ1-2; D remains ambiguous. CDR3 length: 15 amino acids. V was cut by 3 bases and J by 3 bases, with 14 bases left in between. Germline CDR1 reads LGHNA; CDR2 reads YSLEER. Here the CDR3 DNA reads TGCGCCAGCAGCCAGTTAAAGGCCTACGACTATGGCTACACCTTC. Translating it yields CASSQLKAYDYGYTF.

V and J are TRBV12-2 and TRBJ2-5; the table's D call, TRBD1, has no DNA check behind it. TRBV12-2 is given as a pseudogene. The length of the CDR3 is 16 residues. CDR3 sequence: CASRLPGGVKKETQYF. In DNA form, the CDR3 reads TGTGCAAGTCGCTTACCCGGCGGGGTCAAAAAAGAGACCCAGTACTTC.

There are a few counts of this clonotype. The chain joins TRBV7-8 to TRBJ2-7; 7 bases map to TRBD1. CDR1 SGHVS and CDR2 FQNEAQ come from the germline V gene. This CDR3 has 16 amino acids. Unmatched junction bases numbered 12, after V lost 5 bases and J lost 2 bases. The DNA of the CDR3 is TGTGCCAGCAGCGCTCTGAAAACAGGGGTGGCCTACGAGCAGTACTTC. Its protein is CASSALKTGVAYEQYF.

The chain employs TRBV19 and TRBJ2-3; D is ambiguous. The CDR3 totals 21 residues. Trimming pared 3 bases from V and 0 bases from J, leaving 28 bases between. CDR1 and CDR2 (germline): LNHDA, SQIVND (reference sequence). The chain's CDR3 is CASSIPRKLLITYASTDTQYF. DNA for the CDR3: TGTGCCAGTAGTATTCCCAGAAAACTCCTGATCACCTACGCTAGCACAGATACGCAGTATTTT.

This clonotype was observed many times. V is TRBV6-2 or TRBV6-3 and J is TRBJ2-3; 7 nucleotides agree with TRBD2. The germline gives CDR1 MNHEY, CDR2 SVGEGT. The J segment lost 0 bases and the V segment lost 4 bases, leaving 10 bases of the junction unmatched. The CDR3 is 17 amino acids. CDR3 loop: CASSSKEAGESTDTQYF. CDR3 nucleotides: TGTGCCAGCAGTTCTAAGGAGGCGGGGGAGAGCACAGATACGCAGTATTTT.

This sequence joins TRBV6-2 or TRBV6-3 and TRBJ2-7; possibly TRBD1 for D (5 bases). Germline values: CDR1 MNHEY, CDR2 SVGEGT. CDR3 size: 12 residues. Trimming left V 6 bases short and J 6 bases short, with 12 bases between. The CDR3, as DNA: TGTGCCAGCAGCCAGACAGCCTTCGAGCAGTACGTC. Protein sequence: CASSQTAFEQYV.

The rearrangement joins TRBV5-1 to TRBJ2-3; D is perhaps TRBD1 (6 bases). Germline values: CDR1 SGHRS, CDR2 YFSETQ. The CDR3 consists of 17 residues. V was cut by 3 bases and J by 2 bases, with 19 bases left in between. The CDR3 sequence is CASSSASFGDTTDTQYF. CDR3 DNA sequence: TGCGCCAGCAGCTCCGCCTCCTTCGGGGACACCACAGATACGCAGTATTTT.

The sample holds a few counts of this clonotype. The chain has TRBV10-3 and TRBJ1-1; D unresolved. Trimming pared 7 bases from V and 4 bases from J, leaving 13 bases between. Germline V gene sequence: CDR1 ENHRY, CDR2 SYGVKD. This CDR3 has 13 amino acids. The CDR3, as DNA: TGTGCCATCAAAGGGTTTTCAGGCACTGAAGCTTTCTTT. Protein product: CAIKGFSGTEAFF.

This clonotype was found many times. The V and J genes are TRBV24-1 and TRBJ1-2; D gene unclear. From germline, CDR1 is KGHDR and CDR2 SFDVKD. V shed 3 bases and J shed 2 bases, with 6 bases lying between them. The CDR3 totals 13 residues. The CDR3 DNA follows: TGTGCCACCAGTGATCGCAGGAACTATGGCTACACCTTC. Protein sequence: CATSDRRNYGYTF.

This clonotype was observed a handful of times. J is TRBJ2-7 and V is TRBV3-1; D is ambiguous. From germline, CDR1 is LGHDT and CDR2 YNNKEL (reference sequence). Trimming removed 4 bases at V and 7 bases at J, with 14 bases between. The CDR3 length is 13 residues. CDR3 DNA: TGTGCCAGCAGCCTAAGAGTAGGCCTGGAGCAGTACTTC. Its protein is CASSLRVGLEQYF.

V and J are TRBV20-1 and TRBJ2-5; possible D gene TRBD2, 7 bases. The V and J ends lost 6 bases and 4 bases respectively, with 21 bases between them. The CDR3 consists of 15 residues. Germline loops: CDR1 DFQATT, CDR2 SNEGSKA (reference sequence). The CDR3 loop reads CSANLWRGLGETQYF. Here the CDR3 DNA reads TGCAGTGCCAATCTCTGGCGGGGGCTGGGAGAGACCCAGTACTTC.

This clonotype was seen a few times. V and J are TRBV5-5 and TRBJ2-2; D not certain. CDR1 SGHKS and CDR2 YYEKEE come from the germline V gene (reference sequence). V was pared by 5 bases and J by 0 bases, with 11 bases between. The length of the CDR3 is 15 residues. The CDR3 region has the DNA TGTGCCAGCAGTTGGACGGTAACGAACACCGGGGAGCTGTTTTTT. It codes for CASSWTVTNTGELFF. The full variable domain, completed using reference TRBV5-5 and TRBJ2-2, is DAGVTQSPTHLIKTRGQQVTLRCSPISGHKSVSWYQQVLGQGPQFIFQYYEKEERGRGNFPDRFSARQFPNYSSELNVNALLLGDSALYLCASSWTVTNTGELFFGEGSRLTVL.

This clonotype was seen repeatedly, ten times or more. The chain couples TRBV15 to TRBJ1-1; no clear D gene. Germline V gene sequence: CDR1 LNHNV, CDR2 YYDKDF (reference sequence). Trimming cost V 5 bases and J 1 base, with 8 bases left between them. The CDR3 is 13 residues long. CDR3 amino acids: CATSSQPNTEAFF. In nucleotides, the CDR3 is TGTGCCACCAGCTCACAGCCGAACACTGAAGCTTTCTTT.

The rearrangement links TRBV29-1 to TRBJ2-5, with a tentative D call TRBD2 (6 bases). Germline lookup yields CDR1 SQVTM and CDR2 ANQGSEA. The CDR3 contains 19 residues. Trimming removed 7 bases at V and 5 bases at J, with 35 bases between. CDR3 sequence reads: CSAVPLYRRDGDGMETQYF. In nucleotides, the CDR3 is TGCAGCGCTGTCCCCCTGTACCGGCGGGACGGCGATGGTATGGAGACCCAGTACTTC. The variable domain in full, completed from reference TRBV29-1 and TRBJ2-5, reads SAVISQKPSRDICQRGTSLTIQCQVDSQVTMMFWYRQQPGQSLTLIATANQGSEATYESGFVIDKFPISRPNLTFSTLTVSNMSPEDSSIYLCSAVPLYRRDGDGMETQYFGPGTRLLVL.

This clonotype was found a few times. This chain connects TRBV20-1 to TRBJ1-2; D unclear. Germline CDR1 reads DFQATT; CDR2 reads SNEGSKA (reference sequence). Trimming took off 3 bases at V and 4 bases at J, with 12 bases between the two ends. The CDR3 has 13 amino acids. The CDR3 coding sequence is TGCAGTGCTAGGGGATATAAGGGCTATGGCTACACCTTC. This encodes CSARGYKGYGYTF.

In its sample, this clonotype was seen many times. The chain employs TRBV29-1 and TRBJ1-2, with 8 bases aligning to TRBD1. The CDR3 length is 16 residues. V trimming: 0 bases; J trimming: 7 bases; junction bases outside the gene matches: 13. Germline CDR1 SQVTM, CDR2 ANQGSEA. CDR3 in DNA: TGCAGCGTTGAAGATCGAAACAGGGGGGACGGTCGTGGCTACACCTTC. Translated, it gives CSVEDRNRGDGRGYTF. Based on the CDR3 plus reference TRBV29-1 and TRBJ1-2, the full variable domain is SAVISQKPSRDICQRGTSLTIQCQVDSQVTMMFWYRQQPGQSLTLIATANQGSEATYESGFVIDKFPISRPNLTFSTLTVSNMSPEDSSIYLCSVEDRNRGDGRGYTFGSGTRLTVV.

The rearrangement links TRBV27 to TRBJ2-1; weak D call: TRBD1 (5 bases). Trimming took 5 bases from V and 0 from J, leaving 14 bases between them. In germline, CDR1 is MNHEY, CDR2 SMNVEV (reference sequence). The CDR3 sequence is 16 residues long. The CDR3 spells CASSRGRQYSYNEQFF. For the CDR3, the DNA is TGTGCCAGCAGTCGTGGTCGACAGTACTCCTACAATGAGCAGTTCTTC.